Presented here are 9 T cell receptor beta chains from one specimen sequenced in a study of beta chain features in type 1 diabetes. All of the isolated RNA was reverse transcribed, so expressed TCRB transcripts were sequenced. Clones were read by immunoSEQ multiplex PCR, and TCRdb kept only the in-frame ones, dropping some. Among about 220,000 clones listed, under 13% were seen once. The material sequenced was central memory CD4+ T cells from blood. These receptor sequences come from a man aged 18-30 years in good health.

The chain combines TRBV6-6 with TRBJ2-7, with D perhaps matching TRBD2 (6 bases). The CDR3 consists of 11 residues. Trimming pared 8 bases from V and 4 bases from J, leaving 9 bases between. The germline CDR1 and CDR2 sequences are MNHNY and SVGAGI (reference sequence). The CDR3 is CASGTPYEQYF. The CDR3 coding sequence is TGTGCCAGCGGGACTCCGTACGAGCAGTACTTC.

In this sample, this clone turned up a few times. This chain uses TRBV7-2 with TRBJ2-1; either TRBD1 or TRBD2 may fit D (5 bases each). CDR3 size: 14 residues. Germline-derived CDR1 and CDR2 are SGHTA and FQGNSA. Trimming stripped 1 base from V and 9 bases from J, with 13 bases between. The CDR3 bases are TGTGCCAGCAGCTTAGTCTGGGACGGCGGTGAGCAGTTCTTC. This gives the protein CASSLVWDGGEQFF.

A word on this clone: Other DNA sequences of this sample code for an identical CDR3. The chain couples TRBV20-1 to TRBJ1-1, with a weak D call TRBD1 (5 bases). This CDR3 is built from 11 residues. Trimming shortened V by 7 bases and J by 1 base, and 7 bases separated the two germline ends. Germline V gene lookup returns CDR1 DFQATT and CDR2 SNEGSKA (reference sequence). CDR3 DNA sequence: TGCAGTGTCAGGGAGAACACTGAAGCTTTCTTT. As protein: CSVRENTEAFF.

In this sample, this clone turned up a few times. V is TRBV18 and J is TRBJ2-1, with D perhaps TRBD1 (5 bases). V lost 6 bases and J 2 bases, leaving 14 bases between the germline ends. Germline-derived CDR1 and CDR2 are KGHSH and LQKENI. There are 15 residues in the CDR3. CDR3 sequence: CASSEWQGTYNEQFF. The DNA for the CDR3 is TGTGCCAGCTCGGAGTGGCAGGGCACCTACAATGAGCAGTTCTTC.

There are many counts of this clone. The chain joins TRBV27 to TRBJ2-3, with D hard to call. This CDR3 contains 17 residues. The V end lost 6 bases, the J end lost 1 base, and 20 bases lay between the germline ends. The germline CDR1 and CDR2 sequences are MNHEY and SMNVEV (reference sequence). The CDR3 nucleotides are TGTGCCAGCAGCCGAAGTCGGCCGCCCTTTGGCACAGATACGCAGTATTTT. Translation: CASSRSRPPFGTDTQYF.

Details on this clone: A junction end diverges from the germline sequence, so it may reflect a read error. This chain joins TRBV10-3 and TRBJ1-3; D is uncertain. CDR1 ENHRY and CDR2 SYGVKD come from the germline V gene. This CDR3 comprises 10 residues. In nucleotides, the CDR3 is TGCGCCACATCTGGAAACACCATATATTTT. The encoded protein is CATSGNTIYF.

This clone was observed a few times. The rearrangement joins TRBV29-1 to TRBJ2-7; TRBD2 is a possible D gene (6 bases). This CDR3 has 12 amino acids. CDR1 and CDR2 (germline): SQVTM, ANQGSEA. The V gene lost 7 bases and the J gene lost 4 bases, with 14 bases spanning the gap. This CDR3 reads CSAGRDFYEQYF. The CDR3 DNA follows: TGCAGCGCAGGCAGGGACTTTTACGAGCAGTACTTC.

This clone has only one observation. The V call is TRBV5-1, the J call TRBJ2-7; 7 bases fit TRBD1. The CDR3 spans 16 residues. CDR1 is SGHRS and CDR2 is YFSETQ in the germline V gene. Trimming removed 4 bases from V and 2 bases from J; junction bases left unmatched: 12. The CDR3 sequence: CASSPNPQGITYEQYF. The CDR3 nucleotides read TGCGCCAGCAGCCCAAACCCACAGGGGATCACCTACGAGCAGTACTTC.

The chain joins TRBV7-2 to TRBJ2-5; possible D gene TRBD2, 5 bases. V lost 5 bases and J 5 bases, leaving 12 bases between the germline ends. This CDR3 contains 13 residues. The germline V gene encodes CDR1 SGHTA and CDR2 FQGNSA. Here the CDR3 reads CASSRPSSETQYF. Written as DNA, the CDR3 is TGTGCCAGCAGCCGCCCTAGCTCCGAGACCCAGTACTTC.